This TCR beta chain was captured in a study of T cell repertoires in aging, cancer and after chemotherapy. On the study more broadly: Over several months to years, re-sampled healthy donor repertoires clearly shared clones. The full dataset contained several million TCR reads.

Study-wide results and limits: Untreated cancer patients had significantly lower blood TCR diversity than age-matched healthy donors.

Judged by abundance, this clonotype is large (0.1 to 1%). Its target is unknown. Peripheral blood genomic DNA, not sorted cells or RNA, was the template. Rearranged V-D-J TRB sequences were amplified with a mixed TRB-A/B primer pool. Each CDR3 protein is one row after TCRdb ran MiXCR on the multiplex PCR reads. The sample shows 7,300 or so distinct CDR3 sequences, 35% to 50% of them seen only once. Per germline, CDR1 LNHDA and CDR2 SQIVND (reference sequence). Trimming shortened V by 10 bases and J by 7 bases, and 14 bases separated the two germline ends. This CDR3 region has 12 residues. The chain employs TRBV19 and TRBJ2-1; D ambiguous. The origin of this receptor is a human donor in good health. Sequencing was done on a sample of blood. The CDR3 sequence: CATKGNGNEQFF. The CDR3 nucleotides are TGTGCCACAAAAGGGAATGGTAATGAGCAGTTCTTC.